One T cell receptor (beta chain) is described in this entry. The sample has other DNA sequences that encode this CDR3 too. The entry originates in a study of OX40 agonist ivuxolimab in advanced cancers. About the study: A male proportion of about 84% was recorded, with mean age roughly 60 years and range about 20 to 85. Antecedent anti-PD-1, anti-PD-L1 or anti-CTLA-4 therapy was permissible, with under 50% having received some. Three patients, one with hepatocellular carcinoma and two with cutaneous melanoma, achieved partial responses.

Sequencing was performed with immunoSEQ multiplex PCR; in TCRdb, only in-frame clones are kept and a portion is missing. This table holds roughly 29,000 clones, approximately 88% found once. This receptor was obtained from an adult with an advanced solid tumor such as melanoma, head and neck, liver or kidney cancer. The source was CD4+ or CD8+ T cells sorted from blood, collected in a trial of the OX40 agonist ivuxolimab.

CDR3: CASSVGGGPYNEQFF. The CDR3 bases are TGTGCCAGCAGCGTAGGGGGCGGTCCCTACAATGAGCAGTTCTTC. The gene calls are TRBV9 and TRBJ2-1; possibly TRBD1 for D (5 bases). The CDR3 has 15 amino acids. The germline V and J ends were trimmed by 0 bases and 2 bases, with 9 bases remaining between them. Germline CDR1 reads SGDLS; CDR2 reads YYNGEE.